These T cell receptor beta chains were read from a single sample in a study of OX40 agonist ivuxolimab in advanced cancers. The assay was immunoSEQ multiplex PCR, and TCRdb's table has in-frame clones only and misses some. The repertoire includes tens of thousands of clones, 80% to 95% of them detected once, and approximately 7% sits in the top ten. The sequenced sample was CD4+ or CD8+ T cells sorted from blood, obtained in a trial of the OX40 agonist ivuxolimab. All receptors come from an adult with an advanced solid tumor such as melanoma, head and neck, liver or kidney cancer. The CDR3 runs from the conserved cysteine through the conserved F or W. D genes are given only for firm matches. The size entry is marked missing in some rows and otherwise reads once, few, many or a size class.

v_gene: TRBV4-1; j_gene: TRBJ2-3; abundance: -; d_gene: -; CDR3aa: CASSHLGGMTDTQYF; CDR3nt: TGCGCCAGCAGCCACCTAGGGGGAATGACAGATACGCAGTATTTT
v_gene: TRBV19; j_gene: TRBJ2-7; abundance: -; d_gene: TRBD2; CDR3aa: CASSTLAGAYEQYF; CDR3nt: TGTGCCAGTAGTACCCTAGCGGGGGCCTACGAGCAGTACTTC
v_gene: TRBV2; j_gene: TRBJ2-7; abundance: -; d_gene: -; CDR3aa: CASRGLAASYEQYF; CDR3nt: TGTGCCAGCCGTGGCCTGGCGGCCTCCTACGAGCAGTACTTC
v_gene: TRBV20-1; j_gene: TRBJ1-3; abundance: -; d_gene: -; CDR3aa: CSAPSGNTIYF; CDR3nt: TGCAGTGCTCCATCCGGAAACACCATATATTTT
v_gene: TRBV6-6; j_gene: TRBJ1-1; abundance: -; d_gene: -; CDR3aa: CASSRVNTEAFF; CDR3nt: TGTGCCAGCAGTCGAGTCAACACTGAAGCTTTCTTT
v_gene: TRBV10-2; j_gene: TRBJ1-1; abundance: -; d_gene: -; CDR3aa: CASRSRGRTEAFF; CDR3nt: TGCGCCAGCAGGTCCAGGGGTCGCACTGAAGCTTTCTTT
v_gene: TRBV12-5; j_gene: TRBJ2-5; abundance: -; d_gene: TRBD1; CDR3aa: CASGLGTGEETQYF; CDR3nt: TGTGCTAGTGGTTTGGGGACAGGGGAAGAGACCCAGTACTTC
v_gene: TRBV9; j_gene: TRBJ2-1; abundance: -; d_gene: TRBD2; CDR3aa: CASSVLAGVADEQFF; CDR3nt: TGTGCCAGCAGCGTCCTAGCGGGAGTTGCCGATGAGCAGTTCTTC
v_gene: TRBV28; j_gene: TRBJ2-2; abundance: few; d_gene: TRBD2; CDR3aa: CASSLWASGNTGELFF; CDR3nt: TGTGCCAGCAGTTTATGGGCTAGCGGGAACACCGGGGAGCTGTTTTTT
v_gene: TRBV5-1; j_gene: TRBJ2-3; abundance: -; d_gene: TRBD2; CDR3aa: CASRPQGLAGGTDTQYF; CDR3nt: TGCGCCAGCAGACCCCAAGGACTAGCGGGAGGGACAGATACGCAGTATTTT
v_gene: TRBV7-3; j_gene: TRBJ1-1; abundance: few; d_gene: -; CDR3aa: CASSSGTDHTEAFF; CDR3nt: TGTGCCAGCAGCTCAGGGACCGACCACACTGAAGCTTTCTTT
v_gene: TRBV25-1; j_gene: TRBJ1-2; abundance: -; d_gene: -; CDR3aa: CASSKNSRGYTF; CDR3nt: TGTGCCAGCAGTAAAAACAGTCGGGGCTACACCTTC
v_gene: TRBV30; j_gene: TRBJ2-2; abundance: -; d_gene: -; CDR3aa: CAWSVSTVYRELFF; CDR3nt: TGTGCCTGGAGTGTGTCTACTGTGTACCGGGAGCTGTTTTTT
v_gene: TRBV2; j_gene: TRBJ2-7; abundance: -; d_gene: TRBD2; CDR3aa: CASRQEAGALTYEQYF; CDR3nt: TGTGCCAGCAGACAAGAAGCGGGAGCCCTCACCTACGAGCAGTACTTC
v_gene: TRBV4-1; j_gene: TRBJ2-5; abundance: -; d_gene: -; CDR3aa: CASSLRQGGETQYF; CDR3nt: TGCGCCAGCAGCCTCCGACAGGGAGGGGAGACCCAGTACTTC
v_gene: TRBV30; j_gene: TRBJ1-2; abundance: -; d_gene: -; CDR3aa: CAWSVGSLYTF; CDR3nt: TGTGCCTGGAGTGTTGGCAGTCTCTACACCTTC
v_gene: TRBV6-5; j_gene: TRBJ2-7; abundance: -; d_gene: TRBD2; CDR3aa: CASSSPNLAGNEQYF; CDR3nt: TGTGCCAGCAGCTCCCCCAACCTAGCGGGAAACGAGCAGTACTTC
v_gene: TRBV5-4; j_gene: TRBJ2-1; abundance: -; d_gene: -; CDR3aa: CASSLGSLRYEQFF; CDR3nt: TGTGCCAGCAGCTTGGGATCCCTACGGTATGAGCAGTTCTTC
v_gene: TRBV5-4; j_gene: TRBJ1-3; abundance: -; d_gene: TRBD1; CDR3aa: CATSTGMTGNTIYF; CDR3nt: TGTGCCACCTCGACAGGGATGACTGGAAACACCATATATTTT
v_gene: TRBV19; j_gene: TRBJ1-5; abundance: -; d_gene: TRBD1; CDR3aa: CASSNRDRPNQPQHF; CDR3nt: TGTGCCAGTAGTAATCGGGACAGGCCGAATCAGCCCCAGCATTTT
v_gene: TRBV9; j_gene: TRBJ2-7; abundance: once; d_gene: -; CDR3aa: CASSADSREQYF; CDR3nt: TGTGCCAGCAGCGCGGACAGTCGTGAGCAGTACTTC
v_gene: TRBV6-1; j_gene: TRBJ1-5; abundance: -; d_gene: -; CDR3aa: CASSESSGGNQPQHF; CDR3nt: TGTGCCAGCAGTGAATCGTCGGGGGGCAATCAGCCCCAGCATTTT
v_gene: TRBV9; j_gene: TRBJ1-2; abundance: -; d_gene: TRBD1; CDR3aa: CASSVVGDRDGYTF; CDR3nt: TGTGCCAGCAGCGTAGTTGGGGACAGGGATGGCTACACCTTC
v_gene: TRBV19; j_gene: TRBJ1-2; abundance: -; d_gene: TRBD1; CDR3aa: CASSADRVSSFYGYTF; CDR3nt: TGTGCCAGTAGTGCGGACAGGGTTTCTTCCTTCTATGGCTACACCTTC
v_gene: TRBV6-5; j_gene: TRBJ2-1; abundance: -; d_gene: TRBD1; CDR3aa: CASRRFDRAHEQFF; CDR3nt: TGTGCCAGCAGACGTTTCGACAGGGCCCATGAGCAGTTCTTC
v_gene: TRBV30; j_gene: TRBJ1-1; abundance: few; d_gene: -; CDR3aa: CAWGLPGGRAFF; CDR3nt: TGTGCCTGGGGACTCCCGGGGGGAAGAGCTTTCTTT
v_gene: TRBV4-1; j_gene: TRBJ2-1; abundance: -; d_gene: TRBD1; CDR3aa: CASSQPGTGRNEQFF; CDR3nt: TGCGCCAGCAGCCAACCGGGGACAGGTCGCAATGAGCAGTTCTTC
v_gene: TRBV7-9; j_gene: TRBJ2-2; abundance: -; d_gene: -; CDR3aa: CASTPGFGELFF; CDR3nt: TGTGCCAGCACCCCAGGGTTCGGGGAGCTGTTTTTT
v_gene: TRBV30; j_gene: TRBJ2-1; abundance: -; d_gene: -; CDR3aa: CAWSPGKISIHNEQFF; CDR3nt: TGTGCCTGGAGTCCCGGGAAGATTTCCATACACAATGAGCAGTTCTTC
v_gene: TRBV10-3; j_gene: TRBJ2-2; abundance: -; d_gene: -; CDR3aa: CAISESLATNPGELFF; CDR3nt: TGTGCCATCAGTGAGTCTTTAGCCACGAACCCAGGGGAGCTGTTTTTT
v_gene: TRBV19; j_gene: TRBJ2-7; abundance: -; d_gene: TRBD1; CDR3aa: CASSIGQGALSYEQYF; CDR3nt: TGTGCCAGTAGTATCGGACAGGGGGCCCTCTCCTACGAGCAGTACTTC
v_gene: TRBV6-5; j_gene: TRBJ2-7; abundance: -; d_gene: TRBD2; CDR3aa: CASRKMRAGGREQYF; CDR3nt: TGTGCCAGCAGGAAAATGCGGGCGGGAGGTCGAGAGCAGTACTTC
v_gene: TRBV18; j_gene: TRBJ1-4; abundance: once; d_gene: -; CDR3aa: CASSTPPGTNEKLFF; CDR3nt: TGTGCCAGCTCAACACCACCGGGAACTAATGAAAAACTGTTTTTT